One sample yielded the 4 T cell receptor beta chains listed below, sequenced in a study of control samples from healthy donors and cancer patients. TCRdb keeps only in-frame clones here, not all; method: immunoSEQ multiplex PCR. The sample shows roughly 55,000 clones, roughly 90% of them seen only once. The sample comprised PBMCs. The receptors originated from a man aged 35 to 55 with colorectal cancer.

The chain recombines TRBV10-1 with TRBJ2-3; possible D gene TRBD1, 5 bases. CDR3 size: 16 residues. CDR1 is WNHNN and CDR2 is SYGVQD in the germline V gene (reference sequence). V lost 2 bases and J lost 0, with 12 bases in between. The CDR3 loop reads CASSEGASLSTDTQYF. The CDR3 nucleotides are TGCGCCAGCAGTGAGGGGGCCTCCCTCAGCACAGATACGCAGTATTTT.

V usage is TRBV6-5 and J usage is TRBJ1-1; D gene ambiguous. Germline assignment: CDR1 MNHEY and CDR2 SVGAGI. The CDR3 is 11 residues long. The V end was cut by 4 bases, the J end by 4 bases, with 4 bases between. CDR3 loop: CASSSTTEAFF. CDR3 nucleotide sequence: TGTGCCAGCAGTTCCACCACTGAAGCTTTCTTT.

The J gene is TRBJ1-2, the V gene TRBV7-9; 9 bases are a match to TRBD1. Germline loops: CDR1 SEHNR, CDR2 FQNEAQ (reference sequence). J lost 8 bases, V lost 5 bases, and 6 bases had no gene match. The CDR3 has 13 amino acids. CDR3 coding DNA: TGTGCCAGCAGCCGCGGACAGGGGATCGGCTACACCTTC. Amino acids: CASSRGQGIGYTF.

V and J are TRBV18 and TRBJ1-1; 7 nucleotides align to TRBD1. The germline V gene has CDR1 KGHSH and CDR2 LQKENI. Trimming cost V 0 bases and J 1 base; bases outside gene matches: 2. The CDR3 length is 15 residues. For the CDR3, the DNA is TGTGCCAGCTCACCACCGACAGGGCGGAACACTGAAGCTTTCTTT. As protein: CASSPPTGRNTEAFF. Based on the CDR3 plus reference TRBV18 and TRBJ1-1, the full variable domain is NAGVMQNPRHLVRRRGQEARLRCSPMKGHSHVYWYRQLPEEGLKFMVYLQKENIIDESGMPKERFSAEFPKEGPSILRIQQVVRGDSAAYFCASSPPTGRNTEAFFGQGTRLTVV.